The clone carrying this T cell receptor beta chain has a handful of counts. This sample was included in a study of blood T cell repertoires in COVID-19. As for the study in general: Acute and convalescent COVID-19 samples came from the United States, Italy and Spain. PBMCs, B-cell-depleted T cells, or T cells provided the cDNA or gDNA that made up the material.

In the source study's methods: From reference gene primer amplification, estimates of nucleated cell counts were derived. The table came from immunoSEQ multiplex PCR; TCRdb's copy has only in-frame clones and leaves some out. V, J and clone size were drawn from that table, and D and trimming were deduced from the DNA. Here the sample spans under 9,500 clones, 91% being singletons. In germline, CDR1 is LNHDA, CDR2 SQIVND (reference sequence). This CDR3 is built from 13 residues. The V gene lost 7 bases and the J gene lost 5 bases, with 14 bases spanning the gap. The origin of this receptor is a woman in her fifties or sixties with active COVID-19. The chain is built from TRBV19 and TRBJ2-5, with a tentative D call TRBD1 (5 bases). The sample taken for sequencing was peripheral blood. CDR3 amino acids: CASKGVGLETQYF. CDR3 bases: TGTGCCAGTAAAGGGGTGGGGCTGGAGACCCAGTACTTC.